This record concerns one TCR beta chain sequence. Its target is not known. The data were obtained in a study of naive and memory T cell subsets. Two oligonucleotides, mixed equimolar, formed the beta constant-region primer covering TRBC1 and TRBC2. The ligated cDNA underwent four PCR rounds using SP2 and nested alpha and beta constant-region primers. A 12-nucleotide UMI and the SP2 primer were added to the cDNA 3' end by oligonucleotide ligation. MiXCR, run by TCRdb on the UMI-ligation and nested PCR reads, gives a single entry per CDR3 protein. Of around 110,000 distinct CDR3 sequences listed, 35% to 40% are singletons. Study-level findings and limits: In CD4 and CD8 cells, diversity dropped from naive through EMRA. TCR abundance followed a power law differing between naive and memory subsets.

The germline V gene has CDR1 DFQATT and CDR2 SNEGSKA (reference sequence). The CDR3 runs to 15 residues. Trimming took 1 base from V and 4 from J, leaving 15 bases between them. This TCR was sampled from a human donor in good health. Sample: central memory CD4+ T cells from blood. The chain joins TRBV20-1 to TRBJ2-3; perhaps TRBD2 as D (6 bases). DNA of the CDR3: TGCAGTGCTAGAGCGAATCGGGAGCTGGCAGATACGCAGTATTTT. The encoded protein is CSARANRELADTQYF.